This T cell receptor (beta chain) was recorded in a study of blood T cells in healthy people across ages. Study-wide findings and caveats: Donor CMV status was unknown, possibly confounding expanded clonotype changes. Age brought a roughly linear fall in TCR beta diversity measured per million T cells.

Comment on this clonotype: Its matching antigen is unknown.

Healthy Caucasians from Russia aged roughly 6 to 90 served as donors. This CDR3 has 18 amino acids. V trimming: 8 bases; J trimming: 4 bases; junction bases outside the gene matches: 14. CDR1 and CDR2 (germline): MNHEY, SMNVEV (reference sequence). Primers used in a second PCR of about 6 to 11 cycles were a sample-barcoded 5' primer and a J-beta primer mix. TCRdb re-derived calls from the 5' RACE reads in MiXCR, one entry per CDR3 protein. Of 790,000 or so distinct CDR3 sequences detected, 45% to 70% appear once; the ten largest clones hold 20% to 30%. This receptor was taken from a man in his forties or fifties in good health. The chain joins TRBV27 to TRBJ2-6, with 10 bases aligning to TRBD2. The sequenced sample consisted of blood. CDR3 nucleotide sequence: TGTGCCAGCCAAAGAGGATCTAGCGGGAGTTACGGGGCCAACGTCCTGACTTTC. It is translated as CASQRGSSGSYGANVLTF.